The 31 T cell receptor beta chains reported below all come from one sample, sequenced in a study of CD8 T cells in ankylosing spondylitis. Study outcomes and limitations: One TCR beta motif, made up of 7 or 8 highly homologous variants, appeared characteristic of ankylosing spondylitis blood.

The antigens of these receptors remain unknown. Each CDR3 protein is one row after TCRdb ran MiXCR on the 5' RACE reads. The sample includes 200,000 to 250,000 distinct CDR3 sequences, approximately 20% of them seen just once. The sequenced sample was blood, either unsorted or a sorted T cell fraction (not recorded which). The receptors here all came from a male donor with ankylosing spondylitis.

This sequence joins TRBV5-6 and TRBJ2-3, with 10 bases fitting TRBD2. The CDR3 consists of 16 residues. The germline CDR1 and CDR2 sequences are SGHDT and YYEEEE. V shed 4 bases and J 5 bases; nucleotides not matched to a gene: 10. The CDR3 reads CASSPEAGGPVDTQYF. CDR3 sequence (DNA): TGTGCCAGCAGCCCCGAAGCGGGAGGGCCGGTAGATACGCAGTATTTT.

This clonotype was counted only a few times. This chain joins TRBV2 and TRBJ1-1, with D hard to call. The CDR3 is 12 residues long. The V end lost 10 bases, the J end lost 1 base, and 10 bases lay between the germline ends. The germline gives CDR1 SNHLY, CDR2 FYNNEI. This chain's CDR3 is CANSDGNTEAFF. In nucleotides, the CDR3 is TGTGCCAACTCGGACGGGAACACTGAAGCTTTCTTT.

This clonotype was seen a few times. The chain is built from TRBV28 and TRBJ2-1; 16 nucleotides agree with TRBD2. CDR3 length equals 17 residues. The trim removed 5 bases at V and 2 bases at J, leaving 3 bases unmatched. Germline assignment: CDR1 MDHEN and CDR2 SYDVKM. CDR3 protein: CASSPGLAGGTYNEQFF. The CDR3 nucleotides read TGTGCCAGCAGTCCGGGACTAGCGGGAGGGACCTACAATGAGCAGTTCTTC.

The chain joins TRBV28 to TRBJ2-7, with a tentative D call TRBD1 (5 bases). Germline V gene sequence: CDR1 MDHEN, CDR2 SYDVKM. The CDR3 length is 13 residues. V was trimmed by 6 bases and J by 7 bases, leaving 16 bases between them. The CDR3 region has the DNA TGTGCCAGCAGCCTCACGGACATTTGGGAGCAGTACTTC. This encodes CASSLTDIWEQYF.

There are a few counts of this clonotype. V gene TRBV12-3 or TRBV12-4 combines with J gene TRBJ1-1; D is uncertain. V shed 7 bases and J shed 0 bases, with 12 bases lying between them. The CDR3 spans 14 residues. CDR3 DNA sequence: TGTGCCAGCACCCAAACCACCATGAACACTGAAGCTTTCTTT. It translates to CASTQTTMNTEAFF.

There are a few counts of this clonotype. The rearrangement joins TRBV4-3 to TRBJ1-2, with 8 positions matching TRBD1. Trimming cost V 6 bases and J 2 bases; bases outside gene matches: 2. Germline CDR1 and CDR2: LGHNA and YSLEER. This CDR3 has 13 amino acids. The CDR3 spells CASRGQENYGYTF. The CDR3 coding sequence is TGCGCCAGCAGGGGACAGGAGAACTATGGCTACACCTTC.

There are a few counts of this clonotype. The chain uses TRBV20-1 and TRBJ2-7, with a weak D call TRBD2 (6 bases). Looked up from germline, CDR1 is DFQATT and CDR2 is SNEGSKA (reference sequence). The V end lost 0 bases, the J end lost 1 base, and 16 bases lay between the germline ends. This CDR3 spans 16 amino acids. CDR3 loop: CSARDGSGVSSYEQYF. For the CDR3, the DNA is TGCAGTGCTAGAGATGGGTCGGGAGTATCGTCCTACGAGCAGTACTTC.

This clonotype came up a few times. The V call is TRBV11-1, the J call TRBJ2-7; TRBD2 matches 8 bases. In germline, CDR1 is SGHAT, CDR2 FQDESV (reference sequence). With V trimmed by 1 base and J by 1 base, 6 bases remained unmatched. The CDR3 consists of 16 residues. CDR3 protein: CASSLGGGGLSYEQYF. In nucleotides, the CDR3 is TGTGCCAGCAGCTTAGGAGGCGGGGGGCTATCCTACGAGCAGTACTTC.

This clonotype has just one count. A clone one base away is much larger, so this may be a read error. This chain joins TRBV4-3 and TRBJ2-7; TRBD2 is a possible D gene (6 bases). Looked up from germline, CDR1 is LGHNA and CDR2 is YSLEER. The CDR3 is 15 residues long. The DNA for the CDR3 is TGCGCCAGCAGCCAATTCACCGGGGGATCCTACGAGCTGTACTTC. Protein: CASSQFTGGSYELYF.

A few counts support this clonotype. Here the CDR3 reads CASSSPLINTGELFF. In nucleotides, the CDR3 is TGCGCCAGCAGCTCCCCCCTCATAAACACCGGGGAGCTGTTTTTT. The genes are TRBV5-1 and TRBJ2-2; D unresolved. The germline V gene encodes CDR1 SGHRS and CDR2 YFSETQ. The CDR3 covers 15 residues. Trimming pared 3 bases from V and 2 bases from J, leaving 11 bases between. Drawing the rest from reference TRBV5-1 and TRBJ2-2, the complete variable domain is KAGVTQTPRYLIKTRGQQVTLSCSPISGHRSVSWYQQTPGQGLQFLFEYFSETQRNKGNFPGRFSGRQFSNSRSEMNVSTLELGDSALYLCASSSPLINTGELFFGEGSRLTVL.

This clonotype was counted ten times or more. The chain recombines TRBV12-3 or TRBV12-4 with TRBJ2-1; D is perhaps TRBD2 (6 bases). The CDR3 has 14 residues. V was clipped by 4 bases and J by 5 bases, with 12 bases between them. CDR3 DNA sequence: TGTGCCAGCAGTTATTTTTCTAGCGACAATGAGCAGTTCTTC. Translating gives CASSYFSSDNEQFF.

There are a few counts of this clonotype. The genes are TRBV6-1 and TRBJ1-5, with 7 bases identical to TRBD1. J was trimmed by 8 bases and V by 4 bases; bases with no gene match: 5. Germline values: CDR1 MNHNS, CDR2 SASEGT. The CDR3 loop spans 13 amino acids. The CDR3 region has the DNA TGTGCCAGCAGTGTGGTTCAGGGGGAGCCCCAGCATTTT. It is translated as CASSVVQGEPQHF.

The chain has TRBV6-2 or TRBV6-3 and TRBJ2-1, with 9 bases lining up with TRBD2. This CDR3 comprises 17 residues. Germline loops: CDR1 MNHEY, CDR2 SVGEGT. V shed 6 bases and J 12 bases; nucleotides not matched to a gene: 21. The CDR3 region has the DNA TGTGCCAGCAGCCCACCGAGGGGTAGCGGGAGAGATTATGCGCAGTTCTTC. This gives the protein CASSPPRGSGRDYAQFF.

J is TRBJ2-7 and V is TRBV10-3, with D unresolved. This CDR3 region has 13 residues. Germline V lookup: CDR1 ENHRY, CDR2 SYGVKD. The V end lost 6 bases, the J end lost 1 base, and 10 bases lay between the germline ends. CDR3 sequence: CAIRHEESYEQYF. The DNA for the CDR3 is TGTGCCATCAGGCACGAAGAGTCCTACGAGCAGTACTTC.

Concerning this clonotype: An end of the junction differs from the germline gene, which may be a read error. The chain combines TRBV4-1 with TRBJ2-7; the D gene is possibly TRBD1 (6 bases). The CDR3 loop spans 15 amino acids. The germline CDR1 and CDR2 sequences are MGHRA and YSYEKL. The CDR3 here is CASSQDRDTSYVQYF. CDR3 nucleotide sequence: TGCGCCAGCAGCCAGGACCGGGACACCTCCTACGTGCAGTACTTC.

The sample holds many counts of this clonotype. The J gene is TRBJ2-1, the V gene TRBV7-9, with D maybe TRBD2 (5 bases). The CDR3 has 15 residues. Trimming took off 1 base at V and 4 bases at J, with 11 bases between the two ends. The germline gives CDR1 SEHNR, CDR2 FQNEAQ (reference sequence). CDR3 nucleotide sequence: TGTGCCAGCAGCTTAGGGTACGGGGTGTACAATGAGCAGTTCTTC. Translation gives CASSLGYGVYNEQFF.

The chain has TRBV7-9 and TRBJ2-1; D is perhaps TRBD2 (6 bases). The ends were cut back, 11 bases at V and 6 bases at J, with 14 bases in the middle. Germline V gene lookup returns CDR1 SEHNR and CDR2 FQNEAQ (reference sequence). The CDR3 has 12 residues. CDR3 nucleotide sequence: TGTGCCTGGTGGGGGGAGGTCAATGAGCAGTTCTTC. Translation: CAWWGEVNEQFF.

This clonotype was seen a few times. The CDR3 here is CASSQEVGSYLNTQYF. The CDR3 DNA is TGCGCCAGCAGCCAAGAAGTAGGCAGTTACTTGAATACGCAGTATTTT. V and J are TRBV4-1 and TRBJ2-3, with D uncertain. In germline, CDR1 is MGHRA, CDR2 YSYEKL. The CDR3 is 16 residues long. The V end lost 0 bases, the J end lost 7 bases, and 17 bases lay between the germline ends.

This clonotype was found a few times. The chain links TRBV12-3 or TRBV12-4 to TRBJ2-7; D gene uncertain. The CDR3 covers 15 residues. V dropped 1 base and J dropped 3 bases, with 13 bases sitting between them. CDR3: CASSLGPGRGYEQYF. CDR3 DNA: TGTGCCAGCAGTTTAGGGCCGGGTAGAGGCTACGAGCAGTACTTC.

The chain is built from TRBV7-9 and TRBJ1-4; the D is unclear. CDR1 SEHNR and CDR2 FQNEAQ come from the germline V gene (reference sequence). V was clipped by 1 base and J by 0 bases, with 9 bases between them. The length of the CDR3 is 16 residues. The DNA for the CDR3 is TGTGCCAGCAGCTTAGTTACCGGGGCAACTAATGAAAAACTGTTTTTT. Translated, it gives CASSLVTGATNEKLFF. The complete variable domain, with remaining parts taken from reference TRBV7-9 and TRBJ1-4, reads DTGVSQNPRHKITKRGQNVTFRCDPISEHNRLYWYRQTLGQGPEFLTYFQNEAQLEKSRLLSDRFSAERPKGSFSTLEIQRTEQGDSAMYLCASSLVTGATNEKLFFGSGTQLSVL.

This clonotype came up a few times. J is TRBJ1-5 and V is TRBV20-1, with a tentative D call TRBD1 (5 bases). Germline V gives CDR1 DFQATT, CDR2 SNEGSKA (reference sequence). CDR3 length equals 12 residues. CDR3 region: CSAFKGNQPQHF. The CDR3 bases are TGCAGCGCGTTCAAGGGGAATCAGCCCCAGCATTTT.

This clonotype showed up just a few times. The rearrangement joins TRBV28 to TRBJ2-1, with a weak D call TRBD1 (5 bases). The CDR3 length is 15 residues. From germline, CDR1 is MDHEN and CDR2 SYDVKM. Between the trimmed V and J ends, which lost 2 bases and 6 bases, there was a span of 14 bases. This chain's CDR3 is CASSLRGVGLNEQFF. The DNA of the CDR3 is TGTGCCAGCAGTTTACGTGGGGTGGGGCTCAATGAGCAGTTCTTC. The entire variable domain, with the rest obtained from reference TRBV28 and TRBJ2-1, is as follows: DVKVTQSSRYLVKRTGEKVFLECVQDMDHENMFWYRQDPGLGLRLIYFSYDVKMKEKGDIPEGYSVSREKKERFSLILESASTNQTSMYLCASSLRGVGLNEQFFGPGTRLTVL.

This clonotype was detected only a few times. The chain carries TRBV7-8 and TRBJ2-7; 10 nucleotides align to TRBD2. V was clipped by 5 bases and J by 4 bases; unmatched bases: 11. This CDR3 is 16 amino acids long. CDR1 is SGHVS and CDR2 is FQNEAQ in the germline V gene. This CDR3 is CASSDGTSVDYYEQYF. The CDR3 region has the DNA TGTGCCAGCAGCGACGGGACTAGCGTTGACTATTACGAGCAGTACTTC.

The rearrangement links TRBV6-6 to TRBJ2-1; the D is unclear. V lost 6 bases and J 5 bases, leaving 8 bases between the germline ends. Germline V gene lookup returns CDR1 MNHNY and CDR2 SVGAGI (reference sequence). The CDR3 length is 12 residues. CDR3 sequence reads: CASRYIDNEQFF. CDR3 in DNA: TGTGCCAGCAGATATATAGACAATGAGCAGTTCTTC.

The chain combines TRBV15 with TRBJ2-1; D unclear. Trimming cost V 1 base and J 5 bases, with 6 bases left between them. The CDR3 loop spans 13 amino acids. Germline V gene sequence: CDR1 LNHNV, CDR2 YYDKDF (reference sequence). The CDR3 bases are TGTGCCACCAGCAGAGTAGTCCACAATGAGCAGTTCTTC. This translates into CATSRVVHNEQFF.

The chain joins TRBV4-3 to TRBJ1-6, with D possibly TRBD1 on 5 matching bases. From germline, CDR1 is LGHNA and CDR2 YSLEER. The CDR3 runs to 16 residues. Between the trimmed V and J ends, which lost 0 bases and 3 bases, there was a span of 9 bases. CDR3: CASSQERQLYNSPLHF. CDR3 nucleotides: TGCGCCAGCAGCCAAGAGCGACAGCTCTATAATTCACCCCTCCACTTT.

Written as DNA, the CDR3 is TGTGCCAGCAGGGTTAAGGGGTTGAACACTGAAGCTTTCTTT. This encodes CASRVKGLNTEAFF. This chain uses TRBV7-9 with TRBJ1-1; D is perhaps TRBD1 (5 bases). The CDR3 runs 14 residues. CDR1 and CDR2 from the germline V gene are SEHNR and FQNEAQ (reference sequence). Trimming removed 6 bases at V and 0 bases at J, with 11 bases between.

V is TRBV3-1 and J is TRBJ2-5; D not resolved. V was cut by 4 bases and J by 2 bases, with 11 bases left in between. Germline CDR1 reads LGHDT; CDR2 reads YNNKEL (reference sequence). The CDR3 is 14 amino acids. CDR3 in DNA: TGTGCCAGCAGCCGAGGATGGGAACAAGAGACCCAGTACTTC. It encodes CASSRGWEQETQYF.

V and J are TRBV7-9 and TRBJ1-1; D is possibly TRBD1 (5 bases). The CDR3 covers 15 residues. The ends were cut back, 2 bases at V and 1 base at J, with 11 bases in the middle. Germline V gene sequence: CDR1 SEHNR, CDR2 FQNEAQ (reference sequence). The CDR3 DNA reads TGTGCCAGCAGCTTAAACGGACACTCGAACACTGAAGCTTTCTTT. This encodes CASSLNGHSNTEAFF. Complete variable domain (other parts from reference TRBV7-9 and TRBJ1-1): DTGVSQNPRHKITKRGQNVTFRCDPISEHNRLYWYRQTLGQGPEFLTYFQNEAQLEKSRLLSDRFSAERPKGSFSTLEIQRTEQGDSAMYLCASSLNGHSNTEAFFGQGTRLTVV.

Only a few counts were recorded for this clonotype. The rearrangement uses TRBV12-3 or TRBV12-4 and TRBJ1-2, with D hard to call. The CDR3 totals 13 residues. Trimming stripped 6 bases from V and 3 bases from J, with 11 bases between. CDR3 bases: TGTGCCAGCAGACTCGGGATGGACTATGGCTACACCTTC. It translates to CASRLGMDYGYTF.

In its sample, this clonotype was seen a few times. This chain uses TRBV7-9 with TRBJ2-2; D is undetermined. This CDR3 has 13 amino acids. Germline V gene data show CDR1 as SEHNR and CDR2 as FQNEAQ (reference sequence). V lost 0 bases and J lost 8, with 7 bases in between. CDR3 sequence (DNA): TGTGCCAGCAGCTTAGCGGTTGGAGGGGAGCTGTTTTTT. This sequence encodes CASSLAVGGELFF.